The T cell receptor (beta chain) described here comes from a study of CD8 T cells in cerebrospinal fluid in Alzheimer's disease. Overall study context: Two single-cell methods, plate-based nested PCR and droplet-based sequencing, assessed CSF clonal expansion. Study findings and constraints: Healthy subjects less often had a clone of at least 3% than Alzheimer's patients. Compared with controls, mild cognitive impairment or Alzheimer's disease patients showed higher maximum CSF clone percentages.

For each CDR3 protein, TCRdb gives one entry from its re-call of the 10x single-cell sequencing reads, without DNA. The data show 1,500 to 2,000 distinct CDR3 sequences, and the top ten clones hold 6.2%. The CDR3 contains 14 residues. CDR1 and CDR2 from the germline V gene are SSHAT and FNYEAQ (reference sequence). Every participant was in good physical condition without acute infectious disease. This clonotype shows up as large (0.1 to 1%) by frequency. Its antigen is unknown. Material for sequencing was cerebrospinal fluid. The TCR comes from a human donor in good health. The rearrangement uses TRBV7-7 and TRBJ2-5; TCRdb proposes TRBD1, but this gene call is untestable without DNA. CDR3 amino acids: CASSLQGSVETQYF.